A selection of T cell receptor beta chains follows, all from one sample in a study of response to subunit inactivated influenza vaccine. MiXCR, run by TCRdb on the RT-PCR reads, gives a single entry per CDR3 protein. Of just over 300,000 distinct CDR3 sequences in the sample, around a fifth are singletons; the top ten hold around 9.6%. This sample comprised PBMCs from blood, obtained about 19 months after vaccination. Every receptor here comes from a man aged 50 to 75 who received an inactivated influenza vaccine. Each CDR3 is given with its conserved first and last residue. D genes are given only for firm matches. Clone size is stated in some rows and not others, as once, few, many or a class when expanded.

clone_size	v_call	j_call	d_call	cdr3_aa	cdr3_nt
many	TRBV29-1	TRBJ2-1	-	CSVDNSYNEQFF	TGCAGCGTTGACAACAGTTACAATGAGCAGTTCTTC
few	TRBV6-5	TRBJ2-2	-	CASSYSLGNTGELFF	TGTGCCAGCAGTTACTCGCTCGGGAACACCGGGGAGCTGTTTTTT
once	TRBV28	TRBJ2-3	-	CASRATSTDTQYF	TGTGCCAGCAGGGCGACTAGCACAGATACGCAGTATTTT
-	TRBV10-3	TRBJ2-2	-	CAARLAPDTGELFF	TGTGCCGCCCGGTTAGCGCCGGACACCGGGGAGCTGTTTTTT
many	TRBV29-1	TRBJ2-7	-	CSAKLGTYEQYF	TGCAGCGCCAAGCTCGGGACCTACGAGCAGTACTTC
many	TRBV7-9	TRBJ1-2	-	CASSFTFGRMGYGYTF	TGTGCCAGCAGCTTCACCTTCGGACGGATGGGCTATGGCTACACCTTC
-	TRBV6-1	TRBJ1-5	TRBD1	CASRPWDSGEGQPQHF	TGTGCCAGCAGGCCCTGGGACAGTGGAGAAGGTCAGCCCCAGCATTTT
-	TRBV9	TRBJ1-6	TRBD1	CASSVGQGGSPLHF	TGTGCCAGCAGCGTAGGACAGGGGGGATCACCCCTCCACTTT
few	TRBV20-1	TRBJ2-3	TRBD2	CSATALAGELYTQYF	TGCAGTGCTACGGCGCTAGCGGGAGAACTATATACGCAGTATTTT
few	TRBV18	TRBJ2-5	-	CASGQETQYF	TGTGCCAGCGGGCAAGAGACCCAGTACTTC
few	TRBV6-2/TRBV6-3	TRBJ2-1	-	CASSYDVWGRGDNEQFF	TGTGCCAGCAGTTACGACGTCTGGGGGAGAGGAGACAATGAGCAGTTCTTC
-	TRBV30	TRBJ1-1	-	CAWSPGGKIAGEAFF	TGTGCCTGGAGTCCGGGAGGGAAAATAGCGGGTGAAGCTTTCTTT
-	TRBV10-3	TRBJ2-5	-	CAISERQRGETQYF	TGTGCCATCAGTGAGAGACAGAGGGGAGAGACCCAGTACTTC
-	TRBV4-1	TRBJ1-5	-	CASSQEAASRQPQHF	TGCGCCAGCAGCCAAGAAGCAGCGTCACGACAGCCCCAGCATTTT
many	TRBV11-1	TRBJ2-7	-	CASSPSSGFYHEQYF	TGTGCCAGCAGCCCGAGTTCCGGGTTCTACCACGAGCAGTACTTC
many	TRBV6-1	TRBJ1-2	-	CASSPFGGNYGYTF	TGTGCCAGCAGCCCCTTTGGTGGAAACTATGGCTACACCTTC
-	TRBV29-1	TRBJ1-2	-	CSVGDPTGGYTF	TGCAGCGTTGGGGACCCCACAGGGGGCTACACCTTC
-	TRBV20-1	TRBJ2-1	TRBD2	CSARGPGTSGGPFNNEQFF	TGCAGTGCTAGGGGTCCCGGGACTAGCGGGGGCCCTTTTAACAATGAGCAGTTCTTC
-	TRBV15	TRBJ1-5	-	CATSRGNQPQHF	TGTGCCACCAGCAGAGGGAATCAGCCCCAGCATTTT
many	TRBV7-9	TRBJ1-1	-	CASSLGGLEAFF	TGTGCCAGCAGCTTAGGCGGCCTTGAAGCTTTCTTT
-	TRBV7-9	TRBJ2-7	-	CASSGPSYEQYF	TGTGCCAGCAGCGGACCCTCCTACGAGCAGTACTTC
few	TRBV20-1	TRBJ2-7	-	CSARDGTPGSYEQYF	TGCAGTGCTAGAGATGGTACGCCGGGGTCCTACGAGCAGTACTTC
-	TRBV15	TRBJ1-1	-	CATSRDFREDTEAFF	TGTGCCACCAGCAGAGATTTCAGGGAGGACACTGAAGCTTTCTTT
-	TRBV11-1	TRBJ2-2	TRBD2	CASSNSGLAGVATGELFF	TGTGCCAGCAGCAACTCGGGACTAGCGGGAGTTGCGACCGGGGAGCTGTTTTTT
many	TRBV5-1	TRBJ1-2	-	CASSLDGGQFTNYGYTF	TGCGCCAGCAGCTTGGACGGTGGACAGTTTACTAACTATGGCTACACCTTC
many	TRBV12-3/TRBV12-4	TRBJ1-2	TRBD1	CASRGDRAGGYTF	TGTGCCAGCAGAGGGGACAGGGCAGGCGGCTACACCTTC
-	TRBV27	TRBJ1-5	-	CASSSWVGQPQHF	TGTGCCAGCAGTTCGTGGGTAGGTCAGCCCCAGCATTTT
few	TRBV4-3	TRBJ1-4	TRBD1	CASSQWTGVNEKLFF	TGCGCCAGCAGCCAATGGACAGGGGTGAATGAAAAACTGTTTTTT
-	TRBV5-1	TRBJ2-5	TRBD1	CASSLKGTGWETQYF	TGCGCCAGCAGCTTGAAGGGGACAGGGTGGGAGACCCAGTACTTC
-	TRBV12-3/TRBV12-4	TRBJ1-5	-	CASSFRPKFGNQPQHF	TGTGCCAGCAGTTTCCGACCCAAATTCGGCAATCAGCCCCAGCATTTT
few	TRBV6-1	TRBJ1-2	-	CASSKTSLLTNYGYTF	TGTGCCAGCAGCAAGACGTCACTACTAACTAACTATGGCTACACCTTC
many	TRBV7-9	TRBJ1-2	-	CASSLGGGEYGYTF	TGTGCCAGCAGCTTAGGCGGCGGAGAGTATGGCTACACCTTC
few	TRBV11-2	TRBJ1-3	-	CASSRGLRTRISSGNTIYF	TGTGCCAGCAGTCGTGGACTTCGGACGAGAATATCCTCTGGAAACACCATATATTTT
few	TRBV12-3/TRBV12-4	TRBJ1-5	-	CASSLGLGMGTMDF	TGTGCCAGCAGTTTAGGCCTCGGTATGGGGACCATGGATTTT
-	TRBV10-3	TRBJ1-4	-	CAISYLGEKLFF	TGTGCCATCAGTTACTTGGGAGAAAAACTGTTTTTT
many	TRBV12-3/TRBV12-4	TRBJ1-5	TRBD1	CASSSRDRGPSSNQPQHF	TGTGCCAGCAGTTCCAGAGACAGGGGGCCTTCAAGCAATCAGCCCCAGCATTTT
many	TRBV6-2/TRBV6-3	TRBJ1-2	-	CASTAGASNYGYTF	TGTGCCAGCACAGCGGGAGCATCTAACTATGGCTACACCTTC
-	TRBV10-1	TRBJ2-7	-	CASSAGHEQYF	TGCGCCAGCAGTGCAGGGCACGAGCAGTACTTC
few	TRBV29-1	TRBJ2-1	TRBD1	CSFSQGATYNEQFF	TGCAGCTTTTCTCAGGGGGCGACCTACAATGAGCAGTTCTTC
many	TRBV18	TRBJ2-7	TRBD2	CASSPEREGMWEQYF	TGTGCCAGCTCACCCGAGCGGGAGGGGATGTGGGAGCAGTACTTC
-	TRBV12-3/TRBV12-4	TRBJ1-4	TRBD1	CASSDRGRNEKLFF	TGTGCCAGCAGTGACAGGGGACGCAATGAAAAACTGTTTTTT
-	TRBV12-3/TRBV12-4	TRBJ2-1	-	CASSLYRGDEQFF	TGTGCCAGCAGTTTGTATAGGGGAGATGAGCAGTTCTTC